Described below is a single TCR beta chain sequence and its context. Its antigen is not known. These data belong to a study of T cell responses to AZD1222 COVID-19 vaccine. Study context: It was second doses at about 4 or about 12 weeks that were pooled. Study-level results: The study found Spike-specific TCR breadth and depth rose after two AZD1222 doses. Across spike, vaccine-associated CD4 TCRs were found, dominant at 160-218 and 743-854.

V gave up 4 bases and J gave up 6 bases, with 6 bases separating them. Germline V gene lookup returns CDR1 SEHNR and CDR2 FQNEAQ (reference sequence). The CDR3 extends over 12 amino acids. Some clones are missing from TCRdb's copy, which holds only in-frame ones; the method was immunoSEQ multiplex PCR. Of approximately 130,000 clones listed, about 93% were seen once; the top ten hold roughly 0.87%. The sequence was collected from an adult in good health. The chain recombines TRBV7-9 with TRBJ2-2; D gene unclear. Sequences were derived from peripheral blood, sampled on day 0 of AZD1222 vaccination. The DNA for the CDR3 is TGTGCCAGCAGCTCTGGGGCCGGGGAGCTGTTTTTT. Its protein product is CASSSGAGELFF.